A single sample gave rise to the 4 T cell receptor beta chains below, sequenced in a study of human CD8 memory T cell subsets. It was UMI-labeled 5' RACE by which the TCR beta libraries were made. TCRdb re-called the 5' RACE reads, yielding one record per CDR3 amino acid sequence without DNA. The ten most abundant clones cover 14% of a sample with fewer than 15,000 distinct CDR3 sequences. The source material was CD8+ T cells from PBMCs. Every receptor here comes from a human donor in good health.

The genes are TRBV12-5 and TRBJ1-5. The CDR3 consists of 14 residues. Germline V gives CDR1 LGHNT, CDR2 FRNRAP. Here the CDR3 reads CASGFGSHNQPQHF.

The V and J genes are TRBV6-6 and TRBJ2-7; the D gene TCRdb calls, TRBD1, cannot be checked with no DNA. CDR3 length: 14 residues. The germline CDR1 and CDR2 sequences are MNHNY and SVGAGI (reference sequence). The CDR3 region is CASSDRGVTYEQYF.

The V and J genes are TRBV12-5 and TRBJ2-2. The CDR3 is 15 amino acids. Germline V lookup: CDR1 LGHNT, CDR2 FRNRAP. CDR3 sequence reads: CASGLAPSPTGELFF.

The gene calls are TRBV4-3 and TRBJ1-6; no DNA is available, so the TRBD1 call from TCRdb remains unchecked. The germline CDR1 and CDR2 sequences are LGHNA and YSLEER. This CDR3 is 15 amino acids long. CDR3 amino acids: CASSQARGTILPLHF.